Below are 2 T cell receptor beta chains sequenced from a single sample in a study of blood T cell repertoires in COVID-19. Data came from immunoSEQ multiplex PCR; TCRdb stores just in-frame clones and leaves some out. The sample includes roughly 300,000 clones, 80% to 90% of them seen just once. What was sequenced was peripheral blood. These receptors were obtained from a woman in her forties or fifties with acute or convalescent COVID-19.

The chain links TRBV5-6 to TRBJ1-1, with 8 nucleotides matching TRBD1. This CDR3 has 15 residues. Germline CDR1 is SGHDT and CDR2 is YYEEEE. After removal of 3 bases from V and 3 bases from J, the junction contained 7 bases not matched to a gene. The CDR3 loop is CASSSSGQGDTEAFF. CDR3 in DNA: TGTGCCAGCAGCTCTAGCGGACAGGGCGACACTGAAGCTTTCTTT.

Note on this clone: One end of the junction fails to match germline, which may point to a read error. CDR3 bases: TGTGCCAGCAGCGAAGGGGGTGGGGGAGGCTATGGCTACACCTTC. Protein product: CASSEGGGGGYGYTF. The chain links TRBV2 to TRBJ1-2; D is perhaps TRBD1 (6 bases). Germline CDR1 is SNHLY and CDR2 is FYNNEI. This CDR3 spans 15 amino acids. The whole variable domain, remainder taken from reference TRBV2 and TRBJ1-2, is EPEVTQTPSHQVTQMGQEVILRCVPISNHLYFYWYRQILGQKVEFLVSFYNNEISEKSEIFDDQFSVERPDGSNFTLKIRSTKLEDSAMYFCASSEGGGGGYGYTFGSGTRLTVV.